The 11 T cell receptor beta chains below were found in one sample sequenced in a study of OX40 agonist ivuxolimab in advanced cancers. Here immunoSEQ multiplex PCR was the method, and the copy in TCRdb shows in-frame clones only, minus some. The sample records fewer than 90,000 clones, about 89% being singletons. Material: CD4+ or CD8+ T cells sorted from blood, obtained in a trial of the OX40 agonist ivuxolimab. The receptors originated from an adult with an advanced solid tumor such as melanoma, head and neck, liver or kidney cancer.

This chain links TRBV6-1 with TRBJ1-5; TRBD1 is a possible D gene (5 bases). Per the germline V gene, CDR1 is MNHNS and CDR2 is SASEGT. The CDR3 is 15 residues long. Deletions cut 5 bases from V and 3 bases from J, with 14 bases between. This CDR3 reads CASSQGAGNNQPQHF. For the CDR3, the DNA is TGTGCCAGCAGTCAAGGGGCAGGGAACAATCAGCCCCAGCATTTT.

A few counts support this clone. The chain joins TRBV5-1 to TRBJ2-7, with D possibly TRBD2 on 6 matching bases. CDR3 length: 14 residues. Trimming took off 7 bases at V and 5 bases at J, with 19 bases between the two ends. CDR1 SGHRS and CDR2 YFSETQ come from the germline V gene. CDR3 protein: CASGQTYTSNEQYF. The CDR3 DNA follows: TGCGCCAGCGGGCAGACTTATACTAGCAACGAGCAGTACTTC.

The DNA of the CDR3 is TGTGCCAGCAGTCCACACACAGGTTCAAATGAGCAGTTCTTC. Translated: CASSPHTGSNEQFF. The V gene is TRBV28, the J gene TRBJ2-1; D is possibly TRBD1 (5 bases). The V end was cut by 5 bases, the J end by 7 bases, with 15 bases between. Germline-derived CDR1 and CDR2 are MDHEN and SYDVKM. CDR3 length: 14 residues.

This clone was seen just once. The chain combines TRBV18 with TRBJ2-1; TRBD2 matches 8 bases. Germline CDR1 and CDR2: KGHSH and LQKENI. Unmatched junction bases numbered 8, after V lost 0 bases and J lost 7 bases. There are 16 residues in the CDR3. The CDR3 spells CASSPPGNSGKNEQFF. The CDR3 DNA reads TGTGCCAGCTCACCACCTGGGAATAGCGGGAAGAATGAGCAGTTCTTC.

This chain uses TRBV19 with TRBJ1-3; TRBD1 is a possible D gene (6 bases). V shed 3 bases and J shed 0 bases, with 12 bases lying between them. CDR3 length equals 16 residues. Germline V lookup: CDR1 LNHDA, CDR2 SQIVND (reference sequence). The chain's CDR3 is CASSIGQLTSGNTIYF. The CDR3 region has the DNA TGTGCCAGTAGTATCGGACAGCTCACCTCTGGAAACACCATATATTTT. Drawing the rest from reference TRBV19 and TRBJ1-3, the complete variable domain is DGGITQSPKYLFRKEGQNVTLSCEQNLNHDAMYWYRQDPGQGLRLIYYSQIVNDFQKGDIAEGYSVSREKKESFPLTVTSAQKNPTAFYLCASSIGQLTSGNTIYFGEGSWLTVV.

The CDR3 bases are TGCGCCAGCAGCCGGCGCGGTAGCGGGAGTGGGAATGAGCAGTTCTTC. Translation gives CASSRRGSGSGNEQFF. The chain combines TRBV10-1 with TRBJ2-1; 9 positions match TRBD2. V shed 6 bases, J shed 7 bases, and the junction held 13 bases outside the gene matches. The CDR3 has 16 amino acids. Looked up from germline, CDR1 is WNHNN and CDR2 is SYGVQD (reference sequence).

The V call is TRBV7-3, the J call TRBJ2-3; 7 bases line up with TRBD1. This CDR3 spans 15 amino acids. Losses at the gene ends were 5 bases for V and 1 base for J; bases not matched to a gene: 6. Germline lookup yields CDR1 SGHTA and CDR2 FQGTGA. Here the CDR3 DNA reads TGTGCCAGCAGCCCTGACAGGGTTCGCACAGATACGCAGTATTTT. Amino acids: CASSPDRVRTDTQYF.

This clone came up a few times. J is TRBJ1-5 and V is TRBV29-1; TRBD1 aligns across 8 bases. J was trimmed by 1 base and V by 5 bases; bases with no gene match: 4. This CDR3 is 14 amino acids long. CDR1 and CDR2 (germline): SQVTM, ANQGSEA. This CDR3 is CSVIDRGSNQPQHF. The DNA of the CDR3 is TGCAGCGTTATTGACAGGGGAAGCAATCAGCCCCAGCATTTT.

A few counts support this clone. Compared with germline, one end of the junction differs, possibly owing to a read error. In nucleotides, the CDR3 is TGCGCCAGCAGTGAGGTTGTTCGGCCCGTGAAAGAGCCCCAGTACTTC. Its protein is CASSEVVRPVKEPQYF. The chain links TRBV10-1 to TRBJ2-5; no clear D. The CDR3 consists of 16 residues. Germline lookup yields CDR1 WNHNN and CDR2 SYGVQD (reference sequence).

The rearrangement joins TRBV7-3 to TRBJ2-1, with 10 bases matching TRBD2. After removal of 5 bases from V and 5 bases from J, the junction contained 9 bases not matched to a gene. Germline assignment: CDR1 SGHTA and CDR2 FQGTGA. The CDR3 has 16 amino acids. The CDR3 nucleotides are TGTGCCAGCAGCCCCGTAGCGGGAGGAACCCACAATGAGCAGTTCTTC. Translated, it gives CASSPVAGGTHNEQFF. Full variable domain (remainder filled in from reference TRBV7-3 and TRBJ2-1): GAGVSQTPSNKVTEKGKYVELRCDPISGHTALYWYRQSLGQGPEFLIYFQGTGAADDSGLPNDRFFAVRPEGSVSTLKIQRTERGDSAVYLCASSPVAGGTHNEQFFGPGTRLTVL.

The rearrangement joins TRBV7-2 to TRBJ2-3; TRBD2 aligns across 12 bases. Germline V lookup: CDR1 SGHTA, CDR2 FQGNSA. The ends lost 6 bases at V and 6 bases at J; junction bases unmatched: 13. The CDR3 consists of 17 residues. As DNA, the CDR3 is TGTGCCAGCAGTCCCCGGACTAGCGGGGCGATCAGGGATACGCAGTATTTT. Protein product: CASSPRTSGAIRDTQYF.